Detailed here is one T cell receptor (beta chain). Antigen unknown. Germline V gives CDR1 MNHEY, CDR2 SVGEGT. The CDR3 is made up of 11 amino acids. Trimming pared 11 bases from V and 4 bases from J, leaving 9 bases between. Time point specified: persistent/refractory GD, antithyroid drugs over 5 years with positive TRAb. Researchers made the TCR library from RNA that was extracted from PBMCs. Sequencing libraries for TCR beta were prepared with iRepertoire HTBI primers and Arm-PCR of CDR3 regions. MiXCR, run by TCRdb on the multiplex PCR reads, gives a single entry per CDR3 protein. In the table there are 450,000 or so distinct CDR3 sequences, about 20% of which are singletons. This sample is drawn from a study of regulatory T cells in long-lasting Graves disease. General study results and limits: Persistent cases of Graves' showed reduced TCR diversity relative to newly diagnosed patients. Under persistent disease, TRBV28, TRBJ1-2 and TRBJ2-5 were used preferentially.

The sequenced sample was peripheral blood mononuclear cells (PBMCs), obtained when the disease was refractory, from a patient treated with antithyroid drugs. The chain joins TRBV6-2 or TRBV6-3 to TRBJ2-1; D is perhaps TRBD2 (5 bases). This receptor was obtained from a female donor with Graves disease. The DNA for the CDR3 is TGTGCCTCTGAGGGATACAATGAGCAGTTCTTC. Translated, it gives CASEGYNEQFF.